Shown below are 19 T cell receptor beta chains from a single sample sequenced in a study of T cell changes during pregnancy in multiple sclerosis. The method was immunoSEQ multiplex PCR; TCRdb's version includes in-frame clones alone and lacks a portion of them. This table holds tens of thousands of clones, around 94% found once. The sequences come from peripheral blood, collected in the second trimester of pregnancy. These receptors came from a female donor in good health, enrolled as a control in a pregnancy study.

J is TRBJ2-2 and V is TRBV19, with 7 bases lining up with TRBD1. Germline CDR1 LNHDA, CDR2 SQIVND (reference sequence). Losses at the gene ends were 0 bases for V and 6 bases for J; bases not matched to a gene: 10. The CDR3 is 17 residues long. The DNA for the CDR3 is TGTGCCAGTAGTATAGAGGGGACAGCCGGAGGACCCGGGGAGCTGTTTTTT. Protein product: CASSIEGTAGGPGELFF.

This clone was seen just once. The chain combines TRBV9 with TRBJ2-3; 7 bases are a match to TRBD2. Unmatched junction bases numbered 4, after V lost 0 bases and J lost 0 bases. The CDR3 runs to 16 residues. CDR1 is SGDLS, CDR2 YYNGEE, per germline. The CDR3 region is CASSVGGSGSTDTQYF. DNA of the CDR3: TGTGCCAGCAGCGTAGGGGGTAGCGGGAGCACAGATACGCAGTATTTT. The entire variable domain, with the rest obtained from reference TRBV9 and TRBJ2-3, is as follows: DSGVTQTPKHLITATGQRVTLRCSPRSGDLSVYWYQQSLDQGLQFLIQYYNGEERAKGNILERFSAQQFPDLHSELNLSSLELGDSALYFCASSVGGSGSTDTQYFGPGTRLTVL.

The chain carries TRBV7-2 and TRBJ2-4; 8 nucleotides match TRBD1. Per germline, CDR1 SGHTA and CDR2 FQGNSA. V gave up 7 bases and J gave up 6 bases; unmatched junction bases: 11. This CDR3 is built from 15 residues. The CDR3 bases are TGTGCCAGCACCTTCTCCGAGACAGGGGCAAACATTCAGTACTTC. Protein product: CASTFSETGANIQYF.

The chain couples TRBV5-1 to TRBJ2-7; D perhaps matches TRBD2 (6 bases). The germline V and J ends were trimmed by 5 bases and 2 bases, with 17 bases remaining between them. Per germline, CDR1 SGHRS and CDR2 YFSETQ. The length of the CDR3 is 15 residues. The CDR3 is CASRGGGVAAYEQYF. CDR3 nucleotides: TGCGCCAGCAGGGGTGGCGGGGTGGCGGCCTACGAGCAGTACTTC.

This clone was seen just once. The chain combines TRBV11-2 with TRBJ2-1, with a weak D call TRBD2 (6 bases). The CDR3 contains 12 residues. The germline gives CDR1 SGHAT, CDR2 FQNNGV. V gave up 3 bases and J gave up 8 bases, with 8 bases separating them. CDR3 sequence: CASSLTRDEQFF. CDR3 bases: TGTGCCAGCAGCTTGACTAGGGATGAGCAGTTCTTC. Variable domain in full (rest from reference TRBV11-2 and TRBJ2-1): EAGVAQSPRYKIIEKRQSVAFWCNPISGHATLYWYQQILGQGPKLLIQFQNNGVVDDSQLPKDRFSAERLKGVDSTLKIQPAKLEDSAVYLCASSLTRDEQFFGPGTRLTVL.

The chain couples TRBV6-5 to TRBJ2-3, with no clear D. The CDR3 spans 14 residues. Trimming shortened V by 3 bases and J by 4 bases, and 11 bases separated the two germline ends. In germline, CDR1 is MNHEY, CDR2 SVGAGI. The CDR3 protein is CASSYELGADTQYF. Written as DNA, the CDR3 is TGTGCCAGCAGTTATGAACTGGGCGCAGATACGCAGTATTTT.

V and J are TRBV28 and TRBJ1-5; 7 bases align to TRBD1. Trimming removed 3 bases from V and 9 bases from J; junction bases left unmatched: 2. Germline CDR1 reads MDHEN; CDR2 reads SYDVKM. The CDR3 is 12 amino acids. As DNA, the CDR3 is TGTGCCAGCAGTTTCCGACAGGGGCCCCAGCATTTT. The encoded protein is CASSFRQGPQHF.

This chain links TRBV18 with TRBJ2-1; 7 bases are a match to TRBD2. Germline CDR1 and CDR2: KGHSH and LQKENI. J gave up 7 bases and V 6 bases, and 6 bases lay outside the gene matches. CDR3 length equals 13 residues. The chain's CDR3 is CASSPGGWNEQFF. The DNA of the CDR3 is TGTGCCAGCTCCCCCGGGGGGTGGAATGAGCAGTTCTTC. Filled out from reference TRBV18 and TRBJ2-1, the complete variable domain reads NAGVMQNPRHLVRRRGQEARLRCSPMKGHSHVYWYRQLPEEGLKFMVYLQKENIIDESGMPKERFSAEFPKEGPSILRIQQVVRGDSAAYFCASSPGGWNEQFFGPGTRLTVL.

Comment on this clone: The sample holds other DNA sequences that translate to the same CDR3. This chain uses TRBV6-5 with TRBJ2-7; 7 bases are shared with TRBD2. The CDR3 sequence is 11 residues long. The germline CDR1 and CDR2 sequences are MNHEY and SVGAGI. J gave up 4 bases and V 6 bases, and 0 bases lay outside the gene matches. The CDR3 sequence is CASSGGYEQYF. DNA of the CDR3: TGTGCCAGCAGCGGGGGGTACGAGCAGTACTTC.

The CDR3 loop reads CASRNGLVTGYGEQFF. The CDR3 bases are TGTGCCAGCAGGAATGGGTTGGTTACAGGTTACGGTGAGCAGTTCTTC. The rearrangement uses TRBV2 and TRBJ2-1, with D perhaps matching TRBD1 (5 bases). Per germline, CDR1 SNHLY and CDR2 FYNNEI. V was clipped by 6 bases and J by 9 bases, with 24 bases between them. The CDR3 runs to 16 residues. The full variable domain, its missing parts supplied by reference TRBV2 and TRBJ2-1, is EPEVTQTPSHQVTQMGQEVILRCVPISNHLYFYWYRQILGQKVEFLVSFYNNEISEKSEIFDDQFSVERPDGSNFTLKIRSTKLEDSAMYFCASRNGLVTGYGEQFFGPGTRLTVL.

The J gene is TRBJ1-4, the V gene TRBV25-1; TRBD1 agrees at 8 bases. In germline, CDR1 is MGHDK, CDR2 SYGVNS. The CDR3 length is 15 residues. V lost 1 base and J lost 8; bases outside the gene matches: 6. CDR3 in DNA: TGTGCCAGCAGTGAATTTAAGACAGGGGTAGAAAAACTGTTTTTT. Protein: CASSEFKTGVEKLFF.

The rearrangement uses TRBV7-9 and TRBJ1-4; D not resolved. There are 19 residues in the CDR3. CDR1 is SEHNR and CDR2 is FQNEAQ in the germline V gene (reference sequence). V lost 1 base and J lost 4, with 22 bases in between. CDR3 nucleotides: TGTGCCAGCAGCTTAGGAATTCTGGCGGCAGGACTCCTTAATGAAAAACTGTTTTTT. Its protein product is CASSLGILAAGLLNEKLFF.

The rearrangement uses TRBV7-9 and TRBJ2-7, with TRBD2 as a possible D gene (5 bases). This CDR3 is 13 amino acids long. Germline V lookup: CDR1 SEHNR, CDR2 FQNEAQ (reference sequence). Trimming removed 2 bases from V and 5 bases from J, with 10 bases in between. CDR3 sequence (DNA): TGTGCCAGCAGCTTATACGGGAACCACGAGCAGTACTTC. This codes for CASSLYGNHEQYF.

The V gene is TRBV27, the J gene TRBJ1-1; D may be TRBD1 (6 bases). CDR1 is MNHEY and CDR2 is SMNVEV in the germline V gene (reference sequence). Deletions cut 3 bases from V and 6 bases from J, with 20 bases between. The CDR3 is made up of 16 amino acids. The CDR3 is CASSLDPGHQGAEAFF. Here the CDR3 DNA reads TGTGCCAGCAGTTTGGACCCGGGACATCAAGGCGCTGAAGCTTTCTTT.

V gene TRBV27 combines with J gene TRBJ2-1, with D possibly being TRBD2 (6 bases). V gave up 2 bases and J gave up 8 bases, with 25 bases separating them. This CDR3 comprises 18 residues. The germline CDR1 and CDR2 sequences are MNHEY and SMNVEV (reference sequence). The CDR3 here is CASSLEGGRSGIFHEQFF. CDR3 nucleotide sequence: TGTGCCAGCAGTTTAGAAGGAGGGAGGAGCGGAATTTTCCATGAGCAGTTCTTC.

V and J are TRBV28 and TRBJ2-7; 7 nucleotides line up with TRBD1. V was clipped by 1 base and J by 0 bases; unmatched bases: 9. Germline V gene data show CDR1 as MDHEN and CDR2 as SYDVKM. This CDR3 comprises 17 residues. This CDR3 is CASSLSPGQEGSYEQYF. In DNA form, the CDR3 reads TGTGCCAGCAGTTTATCCCCCGGACAGGAAGGCTCCTACGAGCAGTACTTC. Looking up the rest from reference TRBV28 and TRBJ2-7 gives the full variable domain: DVKVTQSSRYLVKRTGEKVFLECVQDMDHENMFWYRQDPGLGLRLIYFSYDVKMKEKGDIPEGYSVSREKKERFSLILESASTNQTSMYLCASSLSPGQEGSYEQYFGPGTRLTVT.

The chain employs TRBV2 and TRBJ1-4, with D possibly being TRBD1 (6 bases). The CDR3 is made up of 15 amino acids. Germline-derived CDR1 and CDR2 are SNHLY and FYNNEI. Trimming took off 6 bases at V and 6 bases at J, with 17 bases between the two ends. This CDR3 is CASSSGTSTYEKLFF. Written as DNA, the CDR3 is TGTGCCAGCAGCTCCGGGACATCCACGTATGAAAAACTGTTTTTT.

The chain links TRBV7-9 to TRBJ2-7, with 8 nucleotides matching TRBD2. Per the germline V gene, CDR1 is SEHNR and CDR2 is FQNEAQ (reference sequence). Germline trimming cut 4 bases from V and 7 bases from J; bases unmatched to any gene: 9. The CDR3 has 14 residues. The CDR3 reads CASSYGTSSWEQYF. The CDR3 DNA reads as TGTGCCAGCAGCTACGGGACTAGTTCCTGGGAGCAGTACTTC.

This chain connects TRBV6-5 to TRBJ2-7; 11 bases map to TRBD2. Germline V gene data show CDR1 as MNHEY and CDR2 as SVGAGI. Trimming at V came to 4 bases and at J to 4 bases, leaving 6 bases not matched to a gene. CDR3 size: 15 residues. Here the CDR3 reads CASSLTSGTLYEQYF. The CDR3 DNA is TGTGCCAGCAGTTTGACTAGCGGGACCTTATACGAGCAGTACTTC.